This paragraph covers one TCR beta chain sequence. Its antigen is not known. These data belong to a study of cytotoxic CD8 clonotypes in ibrutinib-treated CLL. The overall study: Around 10 relapsed/refractory, over 14 treatment-naive; around 18 IGHV unmutated. Response samples were drawn at a median of about 13 months of treatment, range 6 to 36. Responses: some 24 partial, 2 complete; after median about 68 months, around 15 stayed remitted, some twelve progressed.

Produced via immunoSEQ multiplex PCR; TCRdb's table is partial and in-frame only. This table has more than 25,000 clones, 55% to 70% appearing once. V was shortened by 6 bases and J by 5 bases, with 14 bases between the two germline ends. Looked up from germline, CDR1 is MNHNY and CDR2 is SVGAGI (reference sequence). The CDR3 covers 13 residues. Study outcomes and limitations: Baseline clonality exceeded age-matched healthy donors and tracked circulating CD8+ T-cell counts.

This rearrangement joins TRBV6-6 to TRBJ2-7; D is tentatively TRBD1 or TRBD2 (5 bases each). The sample consisted of PBMCs, taken after 24 months of ibrutinib treatment. The sequence was obtained from a human donor with chronic lymphocytic leukemia. The CDR3 DNA sequence: TGTGCCAGCAGCAGGGACGGGCTGCACGAGCAGTACTTC. Amino acids: CASSRDGLHEQYF.